This T cell receptor (beta chain) is drawn from a study of PD-L1 blockade in urothelial cancer. Across the whole study: Atezolizumab, begun by patients in about 2014, was given at 1,200 mg intravenously every 3 weeks. Male patients with bladder-origin urothelial cancer numbered about 85% of the 29. Reported median T cell count for blood samples was around 140,000.

CDR3 length equals 12 residues. The germline gives CDR1 MNHEY, CDR2 SMNVEV (reference sequence). V gave up 10 bases and J gave up 5 bases, with 14 bases separating them. Sequenced by immunoSEQ multiplex PCR; TCRdb stores in-frame clones only, minus some. The table records around 92,000 clones, approximately 88% of them present only once. The sample's time point: pretreatment peripheral blood. Urothelial carcinoma affected the patients, and it was locally advanced or metastatic. The chain carries TRBV27 and TRBJ1-1; D call uncertain. The clonotype comes from a woman older than 75 with urothelial cancer. Sequenced material: PBMCs, taken around atezolizumab (anti-PD-L1) treatment. The CDR3 spells CATGKMRTEAFF. The CDR3 DNA follows: TGTGCCACCGGAAAGATGAGGACTGAAGCTTTCTTT.